What follows describes a single TCR beta chain. The data derive from a study of type 1 and type 2 diabetes patients. Across the whole study: T cells were magnetically sorted from PBMCs as CD4+ or CD8+ subsets.

Genomic DNA was the PCR template. Amplification of the beta chain CDR3 used 30 forward and 13 reverse multiplex primers. MiXCR, run by TCRdb on the multiplex PCR reads, gives a single entry per CDR3 protein. The data hold about 290,000 distinct CDR3 sequences, with around 47% observed a single time. The receptor comes from a man aged 18-30 years with type 2 diabetes. Source material: peripheral blood mononuclear cells (PBMCs).

CDR3 nucleotide sequence: TGTGCCAGCAGCTCCCGACTAGCGGGAGACACCGGGGAGCTGTTTTTT. This gives the protein CASSSRLAGDTGELFF. The genes are TRBV7-8 and TRBJ2-2; 12 nucleotides match TRBD2. The J segment lost 3 bases and the V segment lost 4 bases, leaving 3 bases of the junction unmatched. This CDR3 is built from 16 residues. Germline V CDR1 and CDR2: SGHVS, FQNEAQ.